This T cell receptor beta chain was profiled in a study of blood T cells in healthy people across ages. General observations from the study: Estimated diversity across one million T cells was deemed an underestimate. Both naive CD4+ cell counts and diversity were greater in long-lived donors than in aged donors.

A word on this clonotype: Antigen unknown.

A second PCR, run for about 7 to 11 cycles, used a sample-barcoded 5' primer plus a J-beta primer mix. All samples gave at least 2.5 million CDR3-containing paired-end reads. TCRdb re-called the 5' RACE reads through MiXCR, storing one row per CDR3 protein. The sample yields approximately 1,700,000 distinct CDR3 sequences, about 39% seen once. Total RNA, at least 6 micrograms per sample, came from PBMCs. This TCR came from a human donor in good health. Sequencing was carried out using blood.

The CDR3 here is CSASRDIRHGYTF. In nucleotides, the CDR3 is TGCAGTGCTAGCCGGGACATTCGTCATGGCTACACCTTC. This chain connects TRBV20-1 to TRBJ1-2, with TRBD1 as a possible D gene (6 bases). Germline values: CDR1 DFQATT, CDR2 SNEGSKA (reference sequence). The CDR3 has 13 amino acids. Trimming removed 3 bases at V and 6 bases at J, with 14 bases between.